This is a list of T cell receptor beta chains from one sample in a study of blood T cell repertoires in COVID-19. Method: immunoSEQ multiplex PCR; TCRdb's copy keeps in-frame clones and lacks some. The repertoire holds approximately 200,000 clones, with 80% to 90% as singletons. Sequenced input: peripheral blood. All receptors derive from an elderly woman with acute or convalescent COVID-19. The CDR3 runs from the conserved cysteine through the conserved F or W. D genes are given only for firm matches. Size tells how often a clone was seen (once, few, many) or the class of an expanded clone, and some rows leave it out.

V: TRBV7-2
J: TRBJ2-3
D: TRBD2
size: once
CDR3: CASSGLAGGTDTQYF
DNA: TGTGCCAGCAGCGGTCTAGCGGGGGGCACAGATACGCAGTATTTT

V: TRBV2
J: TRBJ2-2
D: -
size: -
CDR3: CASSGGGRNTGELFF
DNA: TGTGCCAGCAGTGGAGGCGGAAGGAACACCGGGGAGCTGTTTTTT

V: TRBV9
J: TRBJ2-2
D: -
size: -
CDR3: CARRVGVSGGRGTGELFF
DNA: TGTGCCCGCCGCGTCGGGGTCTCGGGGGGCCGGGGCACCGGGGAGCTGTTTTTT

V: TRBV11-2
J: TRBJ2-2
D: TRBD2
size: -
CDR3: CASAGGRGGRGTGELFF
DNA: TGTGCCAGCGCTGGCGGGCGGGGGGGCCGAGGCACCGGGGAGCTGTTTTTT

V: TRBV15
J: TRBJ1-6
D: -
size: -
CDR3: CATSRDQAGDLMSSYNSPLHF
DNA: TGTGCCACCAGCAGAGATCAAGCAGGGGACCTTATGAGCTCCTATAATTCACCCCTCCACTTT

V: TRBV5-1
J: TRBJ2-5
D: TRBD1
size: many
CDR3: CASSPGQGAWETQYF
DNA: TGCGCCAGCAGCCCGGGACAGGGGGCGTGGGAGACCCAGTACTTC

V: TRBV30
J: TRBJ1-5
D: -
size: -
CDR3: CAWRDRTSNQPQHF
DNA: TGTGCCTGGAGAGACAGGACAAGCAATCAGCCCCAGCATTTT

V: TRBV3-1/TRBV3-2
J: TRBJ1-1
D: TRBD1
size: -
CDR3: CASSQVTGVAEAFF
DNA: TGTGCCAGCAGCCAAGTTACAGGGGTTGCTGAAGCTTTCTTT

V: TRBV18
J: TRBJ2-7
D: -
size: -
CDR3: CASSPVTSSEQYF
DNA: TGTGCCAGCTCACCGGTGACTTCTAGCGAGCAGTACTTC

V: TRBV28
J: TRBJ2-2
D: TRBD2
size: -
CDR3: CASSRTSGMARGELFF
DNA: TGTGCCAGCAGCCGTACTAGCGGGATGGCTCGCGGGGAGCTGTTTTTT

V: TRBV19
J: TRBJ1-5
D: TRBD1
size: -
CDR3: CASNPDRVGQPQHF
DNA: TGTGCCAGTAACCCGGACAGGGTGGGTCAGCCCCAGCATTTT

V: TRBV18
J: TRBJ2-7
D: TRBD1
size: -
CDR3: CASSLGTASYEQYF
DNA: TGTGCCAGCTCACTTGGGACAGCAAGCTACGAGCAGTACTTC

V: TRBV2
J: TRBJ2-5
D: TRBD2
size: -
CDR3: CATRTSGGPQETQYF
DNA: TGTGCCACCAGGACTAGCGGGGGCCCTCAAGAGACCCAGTACTTC

V: TRBV5-1
J: TRBJ1-5
D: TRBD1
size: -
CDR3: CASSLAPGGGSQPQHF
DNA: TGCGCCAGCAGCTTGGCTCCAGGGGGTGGAAGTCAGCCCCAGCATTTT

V: TRBV30
J: TRBJ1-1
D: -
size: once
CDR3: CAWVSSYVGPMNTEAFF
DNA: TGTGCCTGGGTTTCTAGTTACGTGGGGCCTATGAACACTGAAGCTTTCTTT

V: TRBV11-2
J: TRBJ1-3
D: TRBD1
size: -
CDR3: CASSLGTGSGNTIYF
DNA: TGTGCCAGCAGCTTAGGGACAGGCTCTGGAAACACCATATATTTT

V: TRBV5-1
J: TRBJ2-5
D: TRBD1
size: -
CDR3: CASSSTGVLYQETQYF
DNA: TGCGCCAGCAGCTCTACAGGGGTTCTGTACCAAGAGACCCAGTACTTC

V: TRBV4-2
J: TRBJ2-7
D: TRBD1
size: -
CDR3: CASSQRVGTGGANEQYF
DNA: TGTGCCAGCAGCCAAAGGGTAGGGACAGGGGGCGCGAACGAGCAGTACTTC

V: TRBV18
J: TRBJ1-5
D: TRBD1
size: -
CDR3: CASSPTGADQPQHF
DNA: TGTGCCAGCTCACCCACAGGGGCGGATCAGCCCCAGCATTTT

V: TRBV6-2/TRBV6-3
J: TRBJ1-4
D: -
size: -
CDR3: CASSLPPGSGGKLFF
DNA: TGTGCCAGCAGTCTCCCGCCCGGATCGGGAGGGAAACTGTTTTTT

V: TRBV19
J: TRBJ2-5
D: -
size: -
CDR3: CASSIRQGGTQYF
DNA: TGTGCCAGTAGTATCCGACAGGGAGGGACCCAGTACTTC

V: TRBV7-8
J: TRBJ1-4
D: -
size: -
CDR3: CASSLAAGGWNEKLFF
DNA: TGTGCCAGCAGCTTGGCGGCGGGCGGATGGAATGAAAAACTGTTTTTT

V: TRBV14
J: TRBJ1-1
D: -
size: -
CDR3: CASSQATGNTEAFF
DNA: TGTGCCAGCAGCCAGGCAACAGGGAACACTGAAGCTTTCTTT

V: TRBV11-3
J: TRBJ2-7
D: TRBD1
size: -
CDR3: CASSSGGGTYEQYF
DNA: TGTGCCAGCAGTTCAGGGGGCGGGACCTACGAGCAGTACTTC

V: TRBV28
J: TRBJ2-1
D: -
size: -
CDR3: CASTKDIINEQFF
DNA: TGTGCCAGCACCAAGGACATAATCAATGAGCAGTTCTTC

V: TRBV19
J: TRBJ2-7
D: TRBD1
size: few
CDR3: CASSQAGGSLRDEQYF
DNA: TGTGCCAGCAGTCAGGCAGGGGGAAGTTTAAGAGACGAGCAGTACTTC

V: TRBV7-9
J: TRBJ1-4
D: -
size: few
CDR3: CASSSDPSEKLFF
DNA: TGTGCCAGCAGCTCAGACCCTAGTGAAAAACTGTTTTTT

V: TRBV27
J: TRBJ2-5
D: TRBD2
size: once
CDR3: CASSSGLAGGQETQYF
DNA: TGTGCCAGCAGTTCCGGACTAGCGGGGGGCCAAGAGACCCAGTACTTC

V: TRBV7-2
J: TRBJ1-1
D: -
size: -
CDR3: CASSPSPTEAFF
DNA: TGTGCCAGCAGCCCAAGCCCGACTGAAGCTTTCTTT

V: TRBV21-1
J: TRBJ1-5
D: -
size: -
CDR3: CASRTTAFSNQPQHF
DNA: TGTGCCAGCAGAACTACTGCCTTTAGCAATCAGCCCCAGCATTTT

V: TRBV7-7
J: TRBJ2-1
D: TRBD1
size: -
CDR3: CASSLQGPYNEQFF
DNA: TGTGCTAGCAGCTTACAGGGGCCCTACAATGAGCAGTTCTTC

V: TRBV3-1/TRBV3-2
J: TRBJ1-4
D: TRBD1
size: -
CDR3: CASSTSGTGGEKLFF
DNA: TGTGCCAGCTCAACCTCCGGGACAGGGGGCGAAAAACTGTTTTTT

V: TRBV19
J: TRBJ2-7
D: TRBD1
size: -
CDR3: CASRPTGTGYSYEQYF
DNA: TGTGCCAGTAGACCTACCGGGACAGGGTACTCCTACGAGCAGTACTTC

V: TRBV20-1
J: TRBJ1-3
D: -
size: few
CDR3: CSARVQNTIYF
DNA: TGCAGTGCTAGAGTACAAAACACCATATATTTT

V: TRBV7-3
J: TRBJ2-3
D: TRBD2
size: once
CDR3: CASSFAGVASGDTQYF
DNA: TGTGCCAGCAGCTTCGCTGGGGTAGCTAGCGGGGATACGCAGTATTTT

V: TRBV7-9
J: TRBJ1-4
D: TRBD1
size: -
CDR3: CASSVLGQGRKGEKLFF
DNA: TGTGCCAGCAGTGTCCTGGGACAGGGACGCAAAGGTGAAAAACTGTTTTTT

V: TRBV6-2/TRBV6-3
J: TRBJ2-3
D: TRBD2
size: few
CDR3: CASSFGLAGGLVTDTQYF
DNA: TGTGCCAGCAGCTTCGGACTAGCGGGGGGGCTTGTCACAGATACGCAGTATTTT

V: TRBV7-9
J: TRBJ2-7
D: TRBD1
size: -
CDR3: CASSPRDRDEQYF
DNA: TGTGCCAGCAGCCCTCGGGACAGGGACGAGCAGTACTTC

V: TRBV18
J: TRBJ1-4
D: TRBD1
size: -
CDR3: CASSLGQANEKLFF
DNA: TGTGCCAGCTCGCTGGGACAGGCTAATGAAAAACTGTTTTTT

V: TRBV12-3/TRBV12-4
J: TRBJ1-2
D: TRBD1
size: -
CDR3: CASKLDRVGVYTF
DNA: TGTGCCAGCAAGCTCGACAGGGTCGGCGTCTACACCTTC

V: TRBV7-3
J: TRBJ2-1
D: TRBD2
size: -
CDR3: CASSYPIAGVSNEQFF
DNA: TGTGCCAGCAGCTATCCCATAGCGGGAGTATCCAATGAGCAGTTCTTC

V: TRBV28
J: TRBJ1-5
D: -
size: -
CDR3: CASTGGNQPQHF
DNA: TGTGCCAGCACCGGGGGGAATCAGCCCCAGCATTTT

V: TRBV6-5
J: TRBJ2-3
D: TRBD2
size: -
CDR3: CASSSRTGGRAYTQYF
DNA: TGTGCCAGCAGTTCCCGAACCGGCGGGAGGGCCTACACGCAGTATTTT

V: TRBV11-2
J: TRBJ2-2
D: -
size: once
CDR3: CASSVWAPNTGELFF
DNA: TGTGCCAGCAGCGTCTGGGCGCCGAACACCGGGGAGCTGTTTTTT

V: TRBV7-2
J: TRBJ1-6
D: -
size: -
CDR3: CASTPHSSYNSPLHF
DNA: TGTGCCAGCACCCCCCACAGCTCCTATAATTCACCCCTCCACTTT

V: TRBV6-5
J: TRBJ1-4
D: -
size: -
CDR3: CAGGVSGQHEKLFF
DNA: TGTGCCGGCGGGGTGTCGGGGCAGCATGAAAAACTGTTTTTT

V: TRBV4-2
J: TRBJ2-5
D: -
size: -
CDR3: CASSQGAEKQTQYF
DNA: TGTGCCAGCAGCCAAGGGGCAGAAAAACAGACCCAGTACTTC

V: TRBV27
J: TRBJ2-7
D: -
size: once
CDR3: CATQLQGGYEQYF
DNA: TGTGCCACCCAACTTCAGGGGGGCTACGAGCAGTACTTC

V: TRBV5-6
J: TRBJ2-1
D: TRBD2
size: -
CDR3: CASSLGGLALSNEQFF
DNA: TGTGCCAGCAGCTTGGGAGGACTAGCCCTCTCCAATGAGCAGTTCTTC

V: TRBV28
J: TRBJ2-1
D: -
size: -
CDR3: CASSDADRNYNEQFF
DNA: TGTGCCAGCAGTGACGCCGACAGGAACTACAATGAGCAGTTCTTC

V: TRBV3-1/TRBV3-2
J: TRBJ2-2
D: -
size: -
CDR3: CASSHARRGELFF
DNA: TGTGCCAGCAGCCACGCGCGTCGCGGGGAGCTGTTTTTT

V: TRBV2
J: TRBJ1-1
D: -
size: -
CDR3: CASSVQGGATEAFF
DNA: TGTGCCAGCAGTGTACAGGGAGGGGCCACTGAAGCTTTCTTT

V: TRBV7-6
J: TRBJ2-7
D: -
size: -
CDR3: CASSPSSSRSYEQYF
DNA: TGTGCCAGCAGCCCGAGTAGTAGTCGCTCCTACGAGCAGTACTTC

V: TRBV29-1
J: TRBJ1-1
D: -
size: -
CDR3: CSGTARGKTEAFF
DNA: TGCAGCGGCACAGCTAGGGGGAAGACTGAAGCTTTCTTT

V: TRBV6-5
J: TRBJ1-2
D: -
size: -
CDR3: CASSQGFSYGYTF
DNA: TGTGCCAGCAGTCAGGGTTTTTCCTATGGCTACACCTTC

V: TRBV7-8
J: TRBJ1-5
D: -
size: -
CDR3: CASSLYRESNQPQHF
DNA: TGTGCCAGCAGCTTATACAGGGAAAGCAATCAGCCCCAGCATTTT

V: TRBV3-1/TRBV3-2
J: TRBJ1-4
D: -
size: -
CDR3: CASSQDLRRDGEKLFF
DNA: TGTGCCAGCAGCCAAGATTTGAGGAGGGATGGCGAAAAACTGTTTTTT

V: TRBV29-1
J: TRBJ1-2
D: -
size: -
CDR3: CSVDRDGYTF
DNA: TGCAGCGTTGACCGGGATGGCTACACCTTC